This record covers a single T cell receptor beta chain. Its antigen remains unidentified. The donors were in the roughly 130-subject validation cohort, distinct from the approximately 610-subject first cohort. V lost 3 bases to trimming and J lost 2 bases, with 22 bases between them. CDR3 length: 18 amino acids. CDR1 is MDHEN and CDR2 is SYDVKM in the germline V gene. These data come from a study of cytomegalovirus exposure and HLA in healthy donors. Findings of the study overall: According to reports, the classifier identified cytomegalovirus status with high specificity and sensitivity.

Some clones are missing from TCRdb's copy, which holds only in-frame ones; the method was immunoSEQ multiplex PCR. Here the sample spans 100,000 to 150,000 clones, 89% being singletons. V is TRBV28 and J is TRBJ2-5; a possible D gene is TRBD2 (7 bases). Input material: PBMCs. The TCR sequence derives from a woman aged 18-29 years in good health and CMV-seronegative. The CDR3 DNA reads as TGTGCCAGCAGTTTCTCGTGGGGGGGCAAAGCAAATCAAGAGACCCAGTACTTC. Its protein is CASSFSWGGKANQETQYF.